Below, one TCR beta chain is given with its context. Germline V CDR1 and CDR2: SGHAT, FQNNGV. With 3 bases clipped from V and 1 base from J, the junction kept 8 bases outside the gene matches. There are 17 residues in the CDR3. The record originates from a study of shared T cell receptors in the human thymus. This table comes from immunoSEQ multiplex PCR, and its TCRdb copy is limited to in-frame clones, with some not included. The data contain approximately 580,000 clones, approximately 80% of them singletons. The sample also formed part of further work on human thymus T cells.

The source is a boy under three years old with a congenital heart defect. Sample: thymocytes. The V and J genes are TRBV11-2 and TRBJ2-5; TRBD2 matches at 10 bases. CDR3 nucleotides: TGTGCCAGCAGCTTTCGTAATAGCGGGAGGCCCCAAGAGACCCAGTACTTC. This sequence encodes CASSFRNSGRPQETQYF.